The 27 T cell receptor beta chains listed next were all sequenced from one sample in a study of T cells in Graves' hyperthyroidism and ophthalmopathy. Amplified TCR beta CDR3 regions derived from RNA transcripts. During a first-round RT-PCR of the TCR CDR3, the HTBI primer set was used. From the multiplex PCR reads, TCRdb called clonotypes with MiXCR, one entry per CDR3 protein. Of 400,000 to 500,000 distinct CDR3 sequences listed, roughly an eighth were seen once; the top ten hold about 5%. The sample consisted of blood. The source of these receptors is a woman between 18 and 29 years old with Graves' hyperthyroidism.

This clonotype was counted many times. The chain has TRBV13 and TRBJ2-3; unclear D gene. V shed 6 bases and J shed 5 bases, with 15 bases lying between them. Per the germline V gene, CDR1 is PRHDT and CDR2 is FYEKMQ (reference sequence). The CDR3 consists of 14 residues. CDR3: CASSAQSEVDTQYF. The CDR3 nucleotides are TGTGCCAGCAGTGCCCAAAGTGAGGTAGATACGCAGTATTTT.

This clonotype was counted ten times or more. This chain connects TRBV2 to TRBJ1-1, with 8 bases identical to TRBD1. The J segment lost 5 bases and the V segment lost 6 bases, leaving 11 bases of the junction unmatched. Germline-derived CDR1 and CDR2 are SNHLY and FYNNEI. The CDR3 runs to 15 residues. In DNA, the CDR3 is TGTGCCAGCAGAACCGCTACAGGGGGGGGGACTGAAGCTTTCTTT. Protein product: CASRTATGGGTEAFF.

This clonotype showed up many times. The chain couples TRBV20-1 to TRBJ2-3; 8 nucleotides match TRBD2. Losses at the gene ends were 4 bases for V and 0 bases for J; bases not matched to a gene: 9. Per germline, CDR1 DFQATT and CDR2 SNEGSKA (reference sequence). CDR3 size: 16 residues. Here the CDR3 DNA reads TGCAGTGCTAAATCCCTAGCGGGTTCAAGCACAGATACGCAGTATTTT. It yields the protein CSAKSLAGSSTDTQYF.

This clonotype was detected ten times or more. The V and J genes are TRBV28 and TRBJ2-7, with a tentative D call TRBD2 (6 bases). The CDR3 covers 14 residues. Trimming cost V 7 bases and J 1 base, with 14 bases left between them. Germline values: CDR1 MDHEN, CDR2 SYDVKM. CDR3 sequence: CASTSGTQSYEQYF. For the CDR3, the DNA is TGTGCCAGCACCTCCGGGACTCAATCCTACGAGCAGTACTTC.

This clonotype was picked up many times. The chain recombines TRBV7-2 with TRBJ1-5; D gene ambiguous. The V and J ends lost 5 bases and 5 bases respectively, with 10 bases between them. Looked up from germline, CDR1 is SGHTA and CDR2 is FQGNSA. The CDR3 spans 13 residues. The CDR3 nucleotides read TGTGCCAGCAGCCTCGGGTCTCATCAGCCCCAGCATTTT. Translated: CASSLGSHQPQHF.

This clonotype was seen ten or more times. Here the CDR3 DNA reads TGTGCCAGCAGCTACCAGGGGGAGACTGAAGCTTTCTTT. As protein: CASSYQGETEAFF. V gene TRBV7-2 combines with J gene TRBJ1-1, with 7 positions matching TRBD1. Germline V gene sequence: CDR1 SGHTA, CDR2 FQGNSA. The CDR3 has 13 amino acids. Germline trimming cut 4 bases from V and 5 bases from J; bases unmatched to any gene: 4.

This clonotype was found once. V gene TRBV6-1 combines with J gene TRBJ2-6, with a tentative D call TRBD1 (5 bases). Trimming stripped 8 bases from V and 2 bases from J, with 10 bases between. The CDR3 is made up of 14 amino acids. Germline V gene lookup returns CDR1 MNHNS and CDR2 SASEGT. For the CDR3, the DNA is TGTGCCAGCGGGCAGGGTACTGGGGCCAACGTCCTGACTTTC. It codes for CASGQGTGANVLTF.

This clonotype was counted many times. The J gene is TRBJ2-7, the V gene TRBV12-3 or TRBV12-4, with D unclear. The CDR3 runs to 15 residues. Trimming cost V 1 base and J 1 base, with 11 bases left between them. CDR3 residues: CASSLGAVFSYEQYF. Here the CDR3 DNA reads TGTGCCAGCAGTTTAGGGGCAGTCTTTTCCTACGAGCAGTACTTC.

The sample holds many counts of this clonotype. The CDR3 DNA follows: TGTGCCAGCAGTTACTCGGGGCTTGAAGCTTTCTTT. It yields the protein CASSYSGLEAFF. The chain combines TRBV6-6 with TRBJ1-1; TRBD1 might be the D (5 bases). Deletions cut 0 bases from V and 7 bases from J, with 6 bases between. The CDR3 contains 12 residues. Germline V CDR1 and CDR2: MNHNY, SVGAGI (reference sequence).

This clonotype was counted at least ten times. The chain employs TRBV20-1 and TRBJ2-3; 11 positions agree with TRBD2. CDR3 size: 16 residues. Germline V lookup: CDR1 DFQATT, CDR2 SNEGSKA (reference sequence). Trimming removed 0 bases from V and 6 bases from J; junction bases left unmatched: 8. This CDR3 is CSAREILAGASDTQYF. The CDR3 region has the DNA TGCAGTGCTAGAGAGATACTAGCGGGAGCATCGGATACGCAGTATTTT.

The table lists this clonotype with many counts. CDR3 region: CASSQDRLAAGDGYNEQFF. CDR3 in DNA: TGTGCCAGCAGCCAAGATCGTTTAGCGGCGGGAGACGGTTACAATGAGCAGTTCTTC. The chain uses TRBV3-1 and TRBJ2-1, with TRBD2 identical over 7 bases. This CDR3 has 19 residues. The germline V gene encodes CDR1 LGHDT and CDR2 YNNKEL (reference sequence). V was pared by 0 bases and J by 4 bases, with 15 bases of the junction left unmatched.

In its sample, this clonotype was seen many times. V is TRBV3-1 and J is TRBJ2-3; no reliable D call. The CDR3 is 11 amino acids. V was shortened by 3 bases and J by 7 bases, with 5 bases between the two germline ends. CDR1 is LGHDT and CDR2 is YNNKEL in the germline V gene (reference sequence). DNA for the CDR3: TGTGCCAGCAGCCATGGGTATACGCAGTATTTT. Its protein product is CASSHGYTQYF.

This clonotype was picked up a small number of times. V is TRBV10-1 and J is TRBJ2-1; possible D gene TRBD2, 6 bases. Germline V gene sequence: CDR1 WNHNN, CDR2 SYGVQD (reference sequence). The CDR3 consists of 18 residues. V lost 0 bases, J lost 4 bases, and 19 bases lay in between. This CDR3 reads CASSESRGASEFYNEQFF. The CDR3 DNA reads TGCGCCAGCAGTGAGTCGAGGGGAGCTAGCGAGTTTTACAATGAGCAGTTCTTC.

This clonotype was found many times. The rearrangement uses TRBV5-1 and TRBJ1-1, with 10 bases identical to TRBD1. The CDR3 covers 16 residues. Germline V gene data show CDR1 as SGHRS and CDR2 as YFSETQ. Trimming at V came to 2 bases and at J to 3 bases, leaving 7 bases not matched to a gene. CDR3 sequence: CASSFRDRGRDTEAFF. The CDR3 nucleotides are TGCGCCAGCAGCTTCCGGGACAGGGGTAGGGACACTGAAGCTTTCTTT.

As DNA, the CDR3 is TGTGCCAGCAGCCCTATGAGCGGGAGTGCGGGTACGCAGTATTTT. As protein: CASSPMSGSAGTQYF. The V and J genes are TRBV3-1 and TRBJ2-3; 8 nucleotides match TRBD2. Germline CDR1 and CDR2: LGHDT and YNNKEL (reference sequence). V shed 4 bases, J shed 8 bases, and the junction held 11 bases outside the gene matches. The CDR3 runs to 15 residues.

This clonotype was picked up many times. The rearrangement links TRBV11-2 to TRBJ2-7, with D uncertain. Germline loops: CDR1 SGHAT, CDR2 FQNNGV. With 0 bases removed from V and 2 bases from J, the gap between germline ends came to 11 bases. The CDR3 sequence is 15 residues long. CDR3 in amino acids: CASSLDPVQPYEQYF. In DNA, the CDR3 is TGTGCCAGCAGCTTAGATCCCGTGCAGCCCTACGAGCAGTACTTC.

This clonotype was recorded a few times. V gene TRBV19 combines with J gene TRBJ2-3; TRBD1 matches 7 bases. V lost 7 bases and J lost 2; bases outside the gene matches: 9. This CDR3 region has 15 residues. Germline assignment: CDR1 LNHDA and CDR2 SQIVND (reference sequence). The CDR3 region has the DNA TGTGCCAGTACCCTGGCCGGACAGGCCACAGATACGCAGTATTTT. This translates into CASTLAGQATDTQYF. The full variable domain, in which reference TRBV19 and TRBJ2-3 provide the parts outside the CDR3, is DGGITQSPKYLFRKEGQNVTLSCEQNLNHDAMYWYRQDPGQGLRLIYYSQIVNDFQKGDIAEGYSVSREKKESFPLTVTSAQKNPTAFYLCASTLAGQATDTQYFGPGTRLTVL.

This clonotype has just a few counts. The CDR3 nucleotides read TGTGCCAGCAGCTTAGAGATTACGGCCTACGAGCAGTACTTC. As protein: CASSLEITAYEQYF. The chain employs TRBV7-2 and TRBJ2-7, with D unresolved. Germline CDR1 is SGHTA and CDR2 is FQGNSA. V lost 1 base, J lost 2 bases, and 9 bases lay in between. The CDR3 spans 14 residues. Complete variable domain (other parts from reference TRBV7-2 and TRBJ2-7): GAGVSQSPSNKVTEKGKDVELRCDPISGHTALYWYRQSLGQGLEFLIYFQGNSAPDKSGLPSDRFSAERTGGSVSTLTIQRTQQEDSAVYLCASSLEITAYEQYFGPGTRLTVT.

This clonotype was detected ten times or more. The genes are TRBV11-2 and TRBJ1-1, with D possibly being TRBD1 (5 bases). V lost 5 bases, J lost 4 bases, and 11 bases lay in between. The CDR3 is 13 residues long. Germline V gene sequence: CDR1 SGHAT, CDR2 FQNNGV. In DNA form, the CDR3 reads TGTGCCAGCAGCCCAGCAGGGATCACTGAAGCTTTCTTT. It encodes CASSPAGITEAFF.

In this sample, this clonotype turned up many times. V and J are TRBV7-2 and TRBJ2-7; TRBD2 agrees at 8 bases. V trimming: 5 bases; J trimming: 0 bases; junction bases outside the gene matches: 6. The CDR3 consists of 15 residues. Per the germline V gene, CDR1 is SGHTA and CDR2 is FQGNSA. Here the CDR3 DNA reads TGTGCCAGCAGCAGTAGCGGGGTGAGCTCCTACGAGCAGTACTTC. Protein sequence: CASSSSGVSSYEQYF.

This clonotype has at least ten counts. The chain carries TRBV5-1 and TRBJ2-1, with D perhaps TRBD2 (5 bases). The CDR3 has 14 residues. The germline V and J ends were trimmed by 1 base and 14 bases, with 19 bases remaining between them. Germline V lookup: CDR1 SGHRS, CDR2 YFSETQ. As DNA, the CDR3 is TGCGCCAGCAGCTTGATGGTCGGGATAACGGAGAAGTTCTTC. The encoded protein is CASSLMVGITEKFF.

This clonotype was recorded a few times. V is TRBV30 and J is TRBJ2-6, with a weak D call TRBD2 (6 bases). CDR1 is GTSNPN and CDR2 is SVGIG in the germline V gene (reference sequence). V was cut by 4 bases and J by 2 bases, with 12 bases left in between. This CDR3 spans 15 amino acids. The chain's CDR3 is CAWTGLGAGANVLTF. The CDR3 DNA follows: TGTGCCTGGACGGGACTGGGGGCTGGGGCCAACGTCCTGACTTTC. Supplemented by reference TRBV30 and TRBJ2-6, the full variable domain reads SQTIHQWPATLVQPVGSPLSLECTVEGTSNPNLYWYRQAAGRGLQLLFYSVGIGQISSEVPQNLSASRPQDRQFILSSKKLLLSDSGFYLCAWTGLGAGANVLTFGAGSRLTVL.

This chain links TRBV19 with TRBJ1-4; D remains unclear. The CDR3 consists of 14 residues. CDR1 is LNHDA, CDR2 SQIVND, per germline (reference sequence). The V end was cut by 5 bases, the J end by 1 base, with 8 bases between. This CDR3 is CASSDRETNEKLFF. In DNA, the CDR3 is TGTGCCAGTAGTGACCGGGAAACTAATGAAAAACTGTTTTTT.

CDR3 nucleotides: TGTGCCAGCAGCTTGTTTTCTGGTTTGCTCAATGAGCAGTTCTTC. It yields the protein CASSLFSGLLNEQFF. The chain links TRBV5-4 to TRBJ2-1, with unresolved D. The germline CDR1 and CDR2 sequences are SGHNT and YYREEE (reference sequence). CDR3 length: 15 amino acids. The V and J ends lost 1 base and 6 bases respectively, with 14 bases between them.

This clonotype showed up many times. The chain carries TRBV6-2 or TRBV6-3 and TRBJ2-5; D remains unclear. Germline CDR1 and CDR2: MNHEY and SVGEGT. The V and J ends lost 0 bases and 5 bases respectively, with 13 bases between them. There are 15 residues in the CDR3. The CDR3 DNA sequence: TGTGCCAGCAGTTACTCGTTTCAGTTAATGGAGACCCAGTACTTC. Translation gives CASSYSFQLMETQYF.

At least ten counts were recorded for this clonotype. J is TRBJ1-1 and V is TRBV15, with a tentative D call TRBD1 (5 bases). Germline loops: CDR1 LNHNV, CDR2 YYDKDF (reference sequence). The CDR3 length is 15 residues. V was shortened by 5 bases and J by 0 bases, with 13 bases between the two germline ends. The CDR3 protein is CATSASQVLNTEAFF. DNA for the CDR3: TGTGCCACCAGCGCATCACAGGTGCTGAACACTGAAGCTTTCTTT.

This clonotype was picked up one time. This rearrangement joins TRBV30 to TRBJ2-1, with 11 bases identical to TRBD2. The CDR3 is made up of 17 amino acids. CDR1 is GTSNPN, CDR2 SVGIG, per germline (reference sequence). V was pared by 0 bases and J by 3 bases, with 7 bases of the junction left unmatched. The CDR3 spells CAWSVLAGENVYNEQFF. CDR3 DNA: TGTGCCTGGAGTGTACTAGCGGGAGAAAACGTCTACAATGAGCAGTTCTTC.